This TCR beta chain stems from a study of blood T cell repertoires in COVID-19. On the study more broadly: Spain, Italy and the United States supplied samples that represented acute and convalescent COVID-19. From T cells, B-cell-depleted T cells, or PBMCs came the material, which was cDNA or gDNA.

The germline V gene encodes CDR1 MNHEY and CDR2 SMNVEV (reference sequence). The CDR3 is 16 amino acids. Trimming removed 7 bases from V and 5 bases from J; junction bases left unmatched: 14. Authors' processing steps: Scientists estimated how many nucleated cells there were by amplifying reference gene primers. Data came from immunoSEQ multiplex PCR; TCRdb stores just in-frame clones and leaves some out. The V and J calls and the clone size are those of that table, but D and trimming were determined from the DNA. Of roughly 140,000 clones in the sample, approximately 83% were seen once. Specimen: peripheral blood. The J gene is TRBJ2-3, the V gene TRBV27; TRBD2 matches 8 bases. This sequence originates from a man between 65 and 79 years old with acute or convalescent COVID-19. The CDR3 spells CASKILVAGWEDTQYF. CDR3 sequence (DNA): TGTGCCAGCAAGATATTAGTAGCGGGATGGGAAGATACGCAGTATTTT.